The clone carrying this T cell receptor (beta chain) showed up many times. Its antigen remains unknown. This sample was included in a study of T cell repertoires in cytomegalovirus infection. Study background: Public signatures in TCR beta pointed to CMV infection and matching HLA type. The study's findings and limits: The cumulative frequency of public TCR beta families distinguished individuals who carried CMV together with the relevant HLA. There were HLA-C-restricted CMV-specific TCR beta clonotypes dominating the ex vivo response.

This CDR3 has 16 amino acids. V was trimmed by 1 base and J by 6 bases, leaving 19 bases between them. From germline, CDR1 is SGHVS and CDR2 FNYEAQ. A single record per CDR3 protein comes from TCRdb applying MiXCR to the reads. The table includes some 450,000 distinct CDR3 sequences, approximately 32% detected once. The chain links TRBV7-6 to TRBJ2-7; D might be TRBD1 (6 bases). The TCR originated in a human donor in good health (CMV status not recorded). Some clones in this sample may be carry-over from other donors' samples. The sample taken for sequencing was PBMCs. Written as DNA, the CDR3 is TGTGCCAGCAGCTTAGAGGGCTGGGCAGGGGACGGCGAGCAGTACTTC. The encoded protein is CASSLEGWAGDGEQYF.